This T cell receptor beta chain originates from a study of T-cell reconstitution after alpha-beta-depleted transplantation in children. TCRbeta library preparation incorporated unique molecular identifiers. TCRdb recomputed calls from the PCR reads with MiXCR, one row per CDR3 protein. The table records tens of thousands of distinct CDR3 sequences, 15% to 20% of them present only once. Germline-derived CDR1 and CDR2 are MNHEY and SVGEGT. CDR3 length: 19 residues. Unmatched junction bases numbered 18, after V lost 5 bases and J lost 3 bases. The receptor's source is a male patient between 2 and 9 years old who had a stem cell transplant for acute lymphoblastic leukemia, so the T cells may come from the graft donor. The J gene is TRBJ2-1, the V gene TRBV6-2 or TRBV6-3, with 8 positions matching TRBD2. Specimen: PBMCs, mostly from graft donor cells, collected 360 days after TCRalphabeta/CD19-depleted stem cell transplant. This chain's CDR3 is CASSRVPRGLAGFYNEQFF. CDR3 sequence (DNA): TGTGCCAGCAGTAGGGTTCCGCGGGGGCTAGCGGGTTTCTACAATGAGCAGTTCTTC.